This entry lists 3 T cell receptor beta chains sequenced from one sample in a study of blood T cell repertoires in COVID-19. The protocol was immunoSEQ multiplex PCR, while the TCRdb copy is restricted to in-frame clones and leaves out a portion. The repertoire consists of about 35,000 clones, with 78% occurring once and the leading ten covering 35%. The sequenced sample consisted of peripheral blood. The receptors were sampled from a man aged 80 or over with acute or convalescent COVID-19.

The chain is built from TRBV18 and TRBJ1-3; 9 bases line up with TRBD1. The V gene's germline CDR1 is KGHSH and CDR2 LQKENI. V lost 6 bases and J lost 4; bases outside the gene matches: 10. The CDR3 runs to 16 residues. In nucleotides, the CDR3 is TGTGCCAGCTCGTCCGGGACAGGGTCGCGGGGAAACACCATATATTTT. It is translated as CASSSGTGSRGNTIYF.

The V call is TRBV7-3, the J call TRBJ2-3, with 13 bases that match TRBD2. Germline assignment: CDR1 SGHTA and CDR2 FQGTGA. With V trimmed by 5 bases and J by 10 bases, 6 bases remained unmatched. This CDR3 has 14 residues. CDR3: CASSPGTSGASQYF. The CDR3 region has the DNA TGTGCCAGCAGCCCTGGGACTAGCGGGGCGTCGCAGTATTTT.

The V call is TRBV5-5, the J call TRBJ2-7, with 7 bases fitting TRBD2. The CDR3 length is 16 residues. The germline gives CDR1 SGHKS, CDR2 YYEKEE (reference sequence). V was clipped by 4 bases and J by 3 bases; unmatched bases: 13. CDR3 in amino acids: CASSPLLVAGHYEQYF. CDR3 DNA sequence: TGTGCCAGCAGCCCACTTTTGGTAGCGGGCCACTACGAGCAGTACTTC.